A single sample gave rise to the 19 T cell receptor beta chains below, sequenced in a study of blood T cells in healthy people across ages. PCR was performed a second time for about 7 to 11 cycles using a sample-barcoded 5' primer and a J-beta primer mix. Via MiXCR, TCRdb re-called the 5' RACE reads, giving one row per CDR3 protein. The repertoire holds about 800,000 distinct CDR3 sequences, with about 45% as singletons. The sequencing sample was made of blood. These receptors came from an elderly man in good health.

This clonotype was counted a few times. The V and J genes are TRBV29-1 and TRBJ2-1; 7 nucleotides align to TRBD2. V dropped 3 bases and J dropped 6; count of bases not matched to a gene: 8. Germline CDR1 reads SQVTM; CDR2 reads ANQGSEA. The CDR3 is made up of 14 amino acids. CDR3: CSVEAAGEINEQFF. The CDR3 nucleotides read TGCAGCGTTGAGGCCGCGGGGGAGATCAATGAGCAGTTCTTC.

The sample holds a few counts of this clonotype. The chain has TRBV7-2 and TRBJ2-1; no clear D. CDR3 length: 13 residues. Germline V gene lookup returns CDR1 SGHTA and CDR2 FQGNSA. The V end was cut by 6 bases, the J end by 4 bases, with 10 bases between. CDR3 in DNA: TGTGCCAGCAGACCTGGACCGTACAATGAGCAGTTCTTC. It yields the protein CASRPGPYNEQFF.

The sample holds one count of this clonotype. A read error is possible here, since a much larger clone lies one base away. The chain carries TRBV7-2 and TRBJ2-1; the match to TRBD2 covers 11 bases. The length of the CDR3 is 15 residues. Germline-derived CDR1 and CDR2 are SGHTA and FQGNSA. With V trimmed by 1 base and J by 10 bases, 6 bases remained unmatched. The DNA of the CDR3 is TGTGCCAGCAGCTTAGACATAGCGGGAGGGAAAGAGCAGTTCTTC. It yields the protein CASSLDIAGGKEQFF. The complete variable domain, with remaining parts taken from reference TRBV7-2 and TRBJ2-1, reads GAGVSQSPSNKVTEKGKDVELRCDPISGHTALYWYRQSLGQGLEFLIYFQGNSAPDKSGLPSDRFSAERTGGSVSTLTIQRTQQEDSAVYLCASSLDIAGGKEQFFGPGTRLTVL.

The chain employs TRBV27 and TRBJ1-4, with 8 bases aligning to TRBD1. The length of the CDR3 is 16 residues. The ends lost 5 bases at V and 11 bases at J; junction bases unmatched: 16. Germline loops: CDR1 MNHEY, CDR2 SMNVEV (reference sequence). DNA of the CDR3: TGTGCCAGCAGTCCGTTCGCCGGGACAGGTTCTTTGAAACTGTTTTTT. Its translation: CASSPFAGTGSLKLFF. The whole variable domain, filled in from reference TRBV27 and TRBJ1-4, reads EAQVTQNPRYLITVTGKKLTVTCSQNMNHEYMSWYRQDPGLGLRQIYYSMNVEVTDKGDVPEGYKVSRKEKRNFPLILESPSPNQTSLYFCASSPFAGTGSLKLFFGSGTQLSVL.

The V gene is TRBV29-1, the J gene TRBJ2-2; D is uncertain. The CDR3 has 15 amino acids. Germline V gene sequence: CDR1 SQVTM, CDR2 ANQGSEA. V was cut by 0 bases and J by 5 bases, with 13 bases left in between. CDR3 protein: CSVEDVGMRTGELFF. The CDR3 region has the DNA TGCAGCGTTGAAGATGTGGGGATGAGGACCGGGGAGCTGTTTTTT.

This chain joins TRBV9 and TRBJ2-1; 16 bases are a match to TRBD2. This CDR3 region has 16 residues. Germline values: CDR1 SGDLS, CDR2 YYNGEE. V lost 3 bases, J lost 8 bases, and 5 bases stayed unmatched. The CDR3 protein is CASSAGTSGGAYEQFF. In DNA, the CDR3 is TGTGCCAGCAGCGCCGGGACTAGCGGGGGGGCCTATGAGCAGTTCTTC.

This chain connects TRBV28 to TRBJ2-7; TRBD1 is a possible D gene (6 bases). V was trimmed by 1 base and J by 6 bases, leaving 13 bases between them. The CDR3 has 14 amino acids. Germline lookup yields CDR1 MDHEN and CDR2 SYDVKM. The CDR3: CASSLFQGSVEQYF. The DNA for the CDR3 is TGTGCCAGCAGTTTATTTCAGGGGTCAGTCGAGCAGTACTTC.

The chain employs TRBV11-2 and TRBJ2-5; D is undetermined. Germline CDR1 is SGHAT and CDR2 is FQNNGV. The CDR3 is 14 amino acids. V lost 5 bases to trimming and J lost 3 bases, with 13 bases between them. The CDR3 reads CASSPSWSKETQYF. The CDR3 nucleotides are TGTGCCAGCAGCCCAAGCTGGTCTAAAGAGACCCAGTACTTC.

The chain has TRBV20-1 and TRBJ1-1; 8 bases match TRBD1. V lost 3 bases and J lost 5; bases outside the gene matches: 5. Germline V gives CDR1 DFQATT, CDR2 SNEGSKA (reference sequence). This CDR3 contains 13 residues. In DNA, the CDR3 is TGCAGTGCTAGTGGACAGGGTCGGACTGAAGCTTTCTTT. Translation: CSASGQGRTEAFF.

This clonotype occurred once. The J gene is TRBJ2-7, the V gene TRBV27; D possibly corresponds to TRBD1 (6 bases). The CDR3 runs to 14 residues. Trimming took 4 bases from V and 1 from J, leaving 11 bases between them. Germline V CDR1 and CDR2: MNHEY, SMNVEV (reference sequence). The CDR3 sequence: CASSSNRESYEQYF. The CDR3, as DNA: TGTGCCAGCAGTTCAAACAGGGAATCCTACGAGCAGTACTTC.

The chain links TRBV7-2 to TRBJ2-2; 9 bases line up with TRBD1. CDR3 length: 18 amino acids. Germline CDR1 SGHTA, CDR2 FQGNSA. The junction had 12 bases not matched to a gene; V was cut back by 4 bases and J by 3 bases. The CDR3 coding sequence is TGTGCCAGCAGCTCACGGAGGCCCGGGACAGGGTACACCGGGGAGCTGTTTTTT. It translates to CASSSRRPGTGYTGELFF.

For the CDR3, the DNA is TGCGCCAGCAGCTTGGGGCAGGGGGGTCCCCTCCACTTT. Amino acid sequence: CASSLGQGGPLHF. The V gene is TRBV5-1, the J gene TRBJ1-6; 7 positions match TRBD1. Germline-derived CDR1 and CDR2 are SGHRS and YFSETQ. With V trimmed by 0 bases and J by 13 bases, 4 bases remained unmatched. The CDR3 runs 13 residues.

The rearrangement links TRBV2 to TRBJ1-6; D uncertain. CDR1 is SNHLY, CDR2 FYNNEI, per germline. The CDR3 contains 13 residues. V was cut by 8 bases and J by 6 bases, with 11 bases left in between. The CDR3 protein is CASLKDPNSPLHF. CDR3 DNA sequence: TGTGCCAGCCTTAAAGATCCTAATTCACCCCTCCACTTT.

For this clonotype: One end of the junction is discordant with germline, which a read error may explain. The chain has TRBV20-1 and TRBJ2-3; 7 nucleotides match TRBD2. The CDR3 has 19 residues. Germline CDR1 and CDR2: DFQATT and SNEGSKA (reference sequence). Written as DNA, the CDR3 is TGCAGTGCTAGAGATTTAGGGGCTAGCGGAGCTACTAGCACAGGTACGCAGTATTTT. Translated: CSARDLGASGATSTGTQYF.

This chain links TRBV11-2 with TRBJ2-3, with a possible D match to TRBD2 (6 bases). This CDR3 has 16 amino acids. CDR1 is SGHAT and CDR2 is FQNNGV in the germline V gene. Trimming took 5 bases from V and 0 from J, leaving 15 bases between them. The CDR3 loop is CASSVLGGGSTDTQYF. In nucleotides, the CDR3 is TGTGCCAGCAGCGTGCTGGGGGGTGGAAGCACAGATACGCAGTATTTT.

This clonotype showed up just a few times. The chain is built from TRBV7-9 and TRBJ1-1; weak D call: TRBD1 (6 bases). The CDR3 consists of 14 residues. V lost 5 bases, J lost 0 bases, and 10 bases lay in between. Germline V lookup: CDR1 SEHNR, CDR2 FQNEAQ (reference sequence). In nucleotides, the CDR3 is TGTGCCAGCAGCCCCGGGACACTGAACACTGAAGCTTTCTTT. This gives the protein CASSPGTLNTEAFF.

Remarks on this clonotype: A much bigger clone sits one base away, suggesting this may be a read error. CDR3: CASSLRGGADMEYF. CDR3 nucleotides: TGTGCCAGCAGTTTGAGGGGGGGAGCAGATATGGAGTATTTT. The chain couples TRBV12-3 or TRBV12-4 to TRBJ2-3; the D gene is possibly TRBD2 (7 bases). This CDR3 has 14 amino acids. V shed 3 bases and J shed 13 bases, with 20 bases lying between them.

This clonotype showed up just a few times. The V gene is TRBV28, the J gene TRBJ1-5; maybe TRBD1 (5 bases). CDR1 is MDHEN, CDR2 SYDVKM, per germline. The CDR3 runs to 14 residues. Between the trimmed V and J ends, which lost 6 bases and 12 bases, there was a span of 21 bases. CDR3 in amino acids: CASSPGTDVVGQHF. The DNA of the CDR3 is TGTGCCAGCAGCCCCGGGACGGACGTCGTTGGCCAGCATTTT.

The sample holds a few counts of this clonotype. The chain couples TRBV7-2 to TRBJ1-4; possible D gene TRBD1, 5 bases. The CDR3 runs to 14 residues. Germline CDR1 reads SGHTA; CDR2 reads FQGNSA. V was trimmed by 5 bases and J by 0 bases, leaving 7 bases between them. CDR3 sequence (DNA): TGTGCCAGCAGCCGGGACTCAACTAATGAAAAACTGTTTTTT. Amino acids: CASSRDSTNEKLFF.